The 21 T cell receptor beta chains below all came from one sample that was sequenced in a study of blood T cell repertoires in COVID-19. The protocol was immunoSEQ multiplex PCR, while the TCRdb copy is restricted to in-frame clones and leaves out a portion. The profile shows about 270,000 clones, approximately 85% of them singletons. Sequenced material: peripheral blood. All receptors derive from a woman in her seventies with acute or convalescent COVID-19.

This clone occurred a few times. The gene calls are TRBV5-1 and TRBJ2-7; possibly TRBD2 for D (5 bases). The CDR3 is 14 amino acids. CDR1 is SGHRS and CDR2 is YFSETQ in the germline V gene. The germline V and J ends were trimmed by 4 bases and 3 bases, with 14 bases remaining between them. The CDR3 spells CASSQSGAYYEQYF. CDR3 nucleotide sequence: TGCGCCAGCAGCCAAAGCGGTGCCTACTACGAGCAGTACTTC.

This CDR3 is CASSQGGGRLVNTEAFF. CDR3 in DNA: TGTGCCAGCAGCCAAGGGGGGGGGCGCCTTGTGAACACTGAAGCTTTCTTT. V and J are TRBV3-1 (or the pseudogene TRBV3-2) and TRBJ1-1; weak D call: TRBD1 (6 bases). CDR3 length: 17 amino acids. CDR1 and CDR2 (germline): LGHDT, YNNKEL (reference sequence). V gave up 1 base and J gave up 0 bases, with 15 bases separating them.

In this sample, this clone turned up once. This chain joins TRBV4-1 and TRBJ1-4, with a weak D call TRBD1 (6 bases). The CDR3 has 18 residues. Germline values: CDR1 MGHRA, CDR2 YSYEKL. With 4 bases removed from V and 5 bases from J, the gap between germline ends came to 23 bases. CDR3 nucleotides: TGCGCCAGCAGCCCCGGACCCCGGGGGGGCTATGGGAATGAAAAACTGTTTTTT. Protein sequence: CASSPGPRGGYGNEKLFF.

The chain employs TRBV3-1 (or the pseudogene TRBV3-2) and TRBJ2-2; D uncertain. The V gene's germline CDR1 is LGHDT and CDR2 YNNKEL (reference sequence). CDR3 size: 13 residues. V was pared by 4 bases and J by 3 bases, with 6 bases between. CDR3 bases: TGTGCCAGCAGCCCCCTTGACACCGGGGAGCTGTTTTTT. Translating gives CASSPLDTGELFF.

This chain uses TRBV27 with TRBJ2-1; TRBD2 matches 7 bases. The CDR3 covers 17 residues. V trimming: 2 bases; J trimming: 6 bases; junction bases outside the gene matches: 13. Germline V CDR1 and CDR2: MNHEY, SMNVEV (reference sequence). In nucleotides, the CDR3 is TGTGCCAGCAGTTTAGTCCGCTGGCGGGGGAACCGCAATGAGCAGTTCTTC. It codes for CASSLVRWRGNRNEQFF.

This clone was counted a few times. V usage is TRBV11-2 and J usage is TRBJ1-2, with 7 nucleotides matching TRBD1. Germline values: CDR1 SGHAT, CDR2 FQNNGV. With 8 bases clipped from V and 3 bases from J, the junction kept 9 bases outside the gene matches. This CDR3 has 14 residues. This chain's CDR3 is CASQPTGNDYGYTF. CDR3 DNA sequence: TGTGCCAGCCAACCGACAGGGAATGACTATGGCTACACCTTC. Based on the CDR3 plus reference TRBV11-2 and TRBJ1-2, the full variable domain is EAGVAQSPRYKIIEKRQSVAFWCNPISGHATLYWYQQILGQGPKLLIQFQNNGVVDDSQLPKDRFSAERLKGVDSTLKIQPAKLEDSAVYLCASQPTGNDYGYTFGSGTRLTVV.

The CDR3 sequence is CASSGTLDRVFENTEAFF. For the CDR3, the DNA is TGTGCCAGCAGTGGTACCCTAGACAGGGTATTCGAGAACACTGAAGCTTTCTTT. This chain links TRBV2 with TRBJ1-1; 7 nucleotides agree with TRBD1. With V trimmed by 4 bases and J by 1 base, 15 bases remained unmatched. CDR1 is SNHLY and CDR2 is FYNNEI in the germline V gene. This CDR3 contains 18 residues.

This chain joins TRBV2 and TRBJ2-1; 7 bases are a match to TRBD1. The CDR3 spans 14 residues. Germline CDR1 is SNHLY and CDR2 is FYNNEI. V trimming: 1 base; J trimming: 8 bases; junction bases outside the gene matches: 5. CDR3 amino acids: CASSEDRGRDEQFF. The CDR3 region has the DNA TGTGCCAGCAGTGAAGACAGGGGAAGGGATGAGCAGTTCTTC.

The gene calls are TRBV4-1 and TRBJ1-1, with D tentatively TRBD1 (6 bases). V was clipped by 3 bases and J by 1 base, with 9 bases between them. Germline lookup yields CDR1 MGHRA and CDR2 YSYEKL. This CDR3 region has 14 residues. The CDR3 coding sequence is TGCGCCAGCAGCCAGGAAGGGGGGAACACTGAAGCTTTCTTT. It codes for CASSQEGGNTEAFF.

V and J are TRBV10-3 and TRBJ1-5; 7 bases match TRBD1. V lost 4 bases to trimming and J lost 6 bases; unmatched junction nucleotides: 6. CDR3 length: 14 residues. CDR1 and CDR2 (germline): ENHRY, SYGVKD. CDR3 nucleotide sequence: TGTGCCATCAGTGCTGAGGGGGCAGGTCAGCCCCAGCATTTT. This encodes CAISAEGAGQPQHF.

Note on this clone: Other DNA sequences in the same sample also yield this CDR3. This CDR3 is CASSVVGGTDTQYF. The DNA of the CDR3 is TGTGCCAGCAGCGTAGTCGGGGGCACAGATACGCAGTATTTT. The chain uses TRBV9 and TRBJ2-3; possibly TRBD2 for D (5 bases). V shed 0 bases and J shed 1 base, with 6 bases lying between them. The CDR3 length is 14 residues. Germline V gene sequence: CDR1 SGDLS, CDR2 YYNGEE.

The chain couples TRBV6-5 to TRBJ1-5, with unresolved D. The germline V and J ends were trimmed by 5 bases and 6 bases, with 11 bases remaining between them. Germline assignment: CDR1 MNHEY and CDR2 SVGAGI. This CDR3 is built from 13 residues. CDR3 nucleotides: TGTGCCAGCAGTACGGCCCGGGGTCAGCCCCAGCATTTT. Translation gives CASSTARGQPQHF.

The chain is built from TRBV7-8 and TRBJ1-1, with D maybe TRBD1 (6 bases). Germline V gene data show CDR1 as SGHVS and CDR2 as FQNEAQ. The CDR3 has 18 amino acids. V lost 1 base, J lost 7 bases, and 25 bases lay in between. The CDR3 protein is CASSLVRAWGGRSGEAFF. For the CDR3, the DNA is TGTGCCAGCAGCTTAGTTCGCGCCTGGGGGGGCCGGAGTGGTGAAGCTTTCTTT.

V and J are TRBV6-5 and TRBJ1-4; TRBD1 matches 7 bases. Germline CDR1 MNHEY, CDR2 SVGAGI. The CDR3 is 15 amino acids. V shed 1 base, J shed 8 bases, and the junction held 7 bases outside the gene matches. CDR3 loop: CASSYLPQGVEKLFF. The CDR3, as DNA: TGTGCCAGCAGTTACTTACCTCAGGGGGTAGAAAAACTGTTTTTT.

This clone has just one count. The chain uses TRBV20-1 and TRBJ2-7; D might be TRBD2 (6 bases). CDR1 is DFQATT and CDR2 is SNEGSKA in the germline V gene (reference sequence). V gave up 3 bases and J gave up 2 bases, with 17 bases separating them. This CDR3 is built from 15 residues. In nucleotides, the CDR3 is TGCAGTGCTAGTCGGCGGGGCCCCGTTGCCTACGAGCAGTACTTC. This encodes CSASRRGPVAYEQYF.

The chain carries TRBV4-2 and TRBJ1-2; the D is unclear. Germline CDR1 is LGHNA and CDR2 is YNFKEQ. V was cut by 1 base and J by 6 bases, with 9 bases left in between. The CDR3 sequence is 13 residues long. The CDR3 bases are TGTGCCAGCAGCCAAGGGTTCCGGGATGGCTACACCTTC. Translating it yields CASSQGFRDGYTF.

CDR3 in amino acids: CASSPQGGYEQYF. In DNA form, the CDR3 reads TGTGCCAGCAGCCCTCAGGGAGGATACGAGCAGTACTTC. V is TRBV5-4 and J is TRBJ2-7; a weak D match, TRBD2 (6 bases). The CDR3 is 13 residues long. Germline CDR1 reads SGHNT; CDR2 reads YYREEE (reference sequence). Between the trimmed V and J ends, which lost 4 bases and 4 bases, there was a span of 12 bases.

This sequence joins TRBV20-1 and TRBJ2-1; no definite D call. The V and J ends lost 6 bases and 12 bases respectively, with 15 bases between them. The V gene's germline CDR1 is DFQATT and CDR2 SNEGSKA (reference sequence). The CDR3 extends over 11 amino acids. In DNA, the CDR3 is TGCAGTGCCACCGACACCCCTGGGCAGTTCTTC. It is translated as CSATDTPGQFF.

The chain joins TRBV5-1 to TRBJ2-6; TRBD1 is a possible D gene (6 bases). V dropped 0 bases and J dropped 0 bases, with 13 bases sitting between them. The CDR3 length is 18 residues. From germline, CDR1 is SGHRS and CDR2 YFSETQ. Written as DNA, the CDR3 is TGCGCCAGCAGCTTGGCCGTACAGGGAGCCTCTGGGGCCAACGTCCTGACTTTC. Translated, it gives CASSLAVQGASGANVLTF.

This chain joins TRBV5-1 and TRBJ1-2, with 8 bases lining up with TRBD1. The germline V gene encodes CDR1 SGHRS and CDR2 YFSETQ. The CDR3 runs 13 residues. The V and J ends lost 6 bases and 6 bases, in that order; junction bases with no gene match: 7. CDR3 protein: CASTGQGRDGYTF. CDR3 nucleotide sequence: TGCGCCAGCACTGGACAGGGTCGAGATGGCTACACCTTC. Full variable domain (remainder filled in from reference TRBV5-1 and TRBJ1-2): KAGVTQTPRYLIKTRGQQVTLSCSPISGHRSVSWYQQTPGQGLQFLFEYFSETQRNKGNFPGRFSGRQFSNSRSEMNVSTLELGDSALYLCASTGQGRDGYTFGSGTRLTVV.

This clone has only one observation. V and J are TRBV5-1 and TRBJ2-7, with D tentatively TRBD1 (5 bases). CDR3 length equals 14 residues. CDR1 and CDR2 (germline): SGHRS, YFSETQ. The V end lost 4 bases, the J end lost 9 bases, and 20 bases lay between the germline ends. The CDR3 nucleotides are TGCGCCAGCAGCGATCTGCAGGGTGGGGTAGGGCAGTACTTC. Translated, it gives CASSDLQGGVGQYF.